This T cell receptor (beta chain) was identified during a study of beta chain features in type 1 diabetes. In the study overall: Patients and healthy donors were similar in age, gender and cell yields. Overall study findings and caveats: The study found moderately but significantly shorter TCRB CDR3s in all four CD4+ subsets of Type 1 diabetes patients. Amplification by PCR could prefer shorter templates, with the same effect in patients and controls. TCRB repertoires of naive, central memory and Treg cells appeared more similar among patients than among healthy donors.

Concerning this clone itself: The antigen remains unidentified.

Unmatched junction bases numbered 15, after V lost 2 bases and J lost 2 bases. This CDR3 region has 18 residues. Germline CDR1 reads SGHAT; CDR2 reads FQDESV (reference sequence). Sequencing targeted expressed TCRB transcripts, as all isolated RNA had been reverse transcribed. Generated by immunoSEQ multiplex PCR, the TCRdb table keeps only in-frame clones and is missing some. The repertoire consists of 300,000 or so clones, with about 13% occurring once and the leading ten covering about 0.016%. Using CD45RO/CCR7/CD25/CD127/CD95/CD27, CD4+ naive, central memory, regulatory and stem cell-like memory cells were sorted.

This sequence originates from a man aged 25-45 years with type 1 diabetes. Sequencing was carried out using naive CD4+ T cells from blood. This chain uses TRBV11-1 with TRBJ2-7; TRBD2 matches at 7 bases. Written as DNA, the CDR3 is TGTGCCAGCAGCTTACGACCGAGTTTGGCGGGAGAAACCTACGAGCAGTACTTC. Translated: CASSLRPSLAGETYEQYF.